These 4 T cell receptor beta chains were sequenced from one sample in a study of tumor-infiltrating lymphocytes in oesophageal squamous cell carcinoma. TCRdb independently ran MiXCR on the PCR reads; one entry per CDR3 protein. The table lists approximately 2,600 distinct CDR3 sequences, 14% to 15% of them singletons. The sample consisted of esophageal tumor tissue. The receptors here all came from a male donor with esophageal squamous cell carcinoma.

By share, this clonotype counts as medium-sized. A much larger clone differs by one base, so this may be a read error. The chain links TRBV7-9 to TRBJ2-5; D is possibly TRBD2 (6 bases). The germline gives CDR1 SEHNR, CDR2 FQNEAQ (reference sequence). Trimming took 5 bases from V and 11 from J, leaving 27 bases between them. The CDR3 has 16 amino acids. The CDR3, as DNA: TGTGCCAGCAGCCGCAGGGACTCCACGACAGACAATGAGCAGTACTTC. Translating gives CASSRRDSTTDNEQYF.

A word on this clonotype: Just one base apart from a much larger clone, this may be a read error. The chain uses TRBV19 and TRBJ2-5, with D unresolved. The tail of the sequence fits TRBJ2-1 better, so the J call may be wrong. This CDR3 has 14 amino acids. CDR1 is LNHDA and CDR2 is SQIVND in the germline V gene (reference sequence). In DNA form, the CDR3 reads TGTGCCAGTTCCCCAGTTTGGTACCAAGAGACCCAGTTCTTC. This gives the protein CASSPVWYQETQFF.

By share of the sample, this clonotype is medium-sized. Germline is not matched at one junction end, which may reflect a read error. This chain links TRBV7-7 with TRBJ2-2; 10 bases are shared with TRBD1. CDR1 is SSHAT, CDR2 FNYEAQ, per germline (reference sequence). The CDR3 sequence is 15 residues long. In DNA form, the CDR3 reads TGTGCTAGCAGCTTAAGGACAGGGGGTACCGGGGAGCTGTTTTTT. Its translation: CASSLRTGGTGELFF. Together with reference TRBV7-7 and TRBJ2-2, the CDR3 gives the full variable domain: GAGVSQSPRYKVTKRGQDVTLRCDPISSHATLYWYQQALGQGPEFLTYFNYEAQPDKSGLPSDRFSAERPEGSISTLTIQRTEQRDSAMYRCASSLRTGGTGELFFGEGSRLTVL.

This clonotype is large in the sample. The chain employs TRBV7-9 and TRBJ1-2, with 9 positions matching TRBD1. Germline loops: CDR1 SEHNR, CDR2 FQNEAQ (reference sequence). The CDR3 has 15 residues. V was clipped by 2 bases and J by 5 bases; unmatched bases: 6. CDR3 sequence reads: CASSLSGGTGYGYTF. The CDR3 region has the DNA TGTGCCAGCAGCTTAAGTGGAGGGACAGGGTATGGCTACACCTTC.